This T cell receptor (beta chain) derives from a study of T cell repertoires in cytomegalovirus infection. In the study overall: It can be stated that public TCR beta signatures indicated CMV infection as well as a matching HLA type. Whole-study findings and limits: HLA-C-restricted CMV clonotypes gave the most frequent clonotype in two of eight donors. Summed public TCR beta family frequency identified CMV carriers bearing the relevant HLA.

Trimming shortened V by 4 bases and J by 5 bases, and 14 bases separated the two germline ends. The CDR3 runs 14 residues. Germline CDR1 reads SGHTA; CDR2 reads FQGTGA. This clonotype showed up many times. Its antigen is unknown. TCRdb re-called the reads through MiXCR, storing one row per CDR3 protein. Of around 100,000 distinct CDR3 sequences in the sample, 16% were seen once. Sequencing input: PBMCs. The source is a human donor in good health (CMV status not recorded). Some clones in this sample may be carry-over from other donors' samples. This chain connects TRBV7-3 to TRBJ2-5; TRBD1 is a possible D gene (6 bases). The CDR3 loop reads CASSSGQSRETQYF. The CDR3, as DNA: TGTGCCAGCAGCTCCGGACAGTCCCGTGAGACCCAGTACTTC.